A single sample is the source of the 25 T cell receptor beta chains below, sequenced in a study of T cell changes during pregnancy in multiple sclerosis (dated by TCRdb to the late 2010s). Library generation was performed with the immunoSEQ multiplex PCR assay. Drawn from immuneACCESS, this table holds only the in-frame rearrangements with V and J called that TCRdb kept. Clones are partly lost; checked studies trace under half to an unresolved V gene and leave the rest unexplained. The table for this sample lists 40,000 to 50,000 clones; 94% of them were counted only once. Roughly 0.33% of the sample is taken by the ten largest. The sequenced sample was CD4+ T cells from peripheral blood mononuclear cells, obtained in the third trimester of pregnancy. The receptors here all came from a female donor with multiple sclerosis, enrolled in a pregnancy study.

This clone was detected only once. The genes are TRBV5-1 and TRBJ2-1; D is ambiguous. The CDR3 covers 11 residues. The V end was cut by 0 bases, the J end by 15 bases, with 10 bases between. CDR1 and CDR2 (germline): SGHRS, YFSETQ. CDR3: CASSLGVVSFF. CDR3 DNA: TGCGCCAGCAGCTTGGGAGTCGTGTCGTTCTTC.

The CDR3 reads CASKTPPRLDEAFF. Here the CDR3 DNA reads TGTGCCAGTAAAACTCCCCCCAGGCTCGATGAAGCTTTCTTT. The V gene is TRBV2, the J gene TRBJ1-1; D gene ambiguous. This CDR3 contains 14 residues. V dropped 9 bases and J dropped 7 bases, with 21 bases sitting between them. The V gene's germline CDR1 is SNHLY and CDR2 FYNNEI. Complete variable domain (other parts from reference TRBV2 and TRBJ1-1): EPEVTQTPSHQVTQMGQEVILRCVPISNHLYFYWYRQILGQKVEFLVSFYNNEISEKSEIFDDQFSVERPDGSNFTLKIRSTKLEDSAMYFCASKTPPRLDEAFFGQGTRLTVV.

The chain employs TRBV6-6 and TRBJ2-7, with 7 bases that match TRBD1. The CDR3 contains 15 residues. Trimming at V came to 8 bases and at J to 5 bases, leaving 15 bases not matched to a gene. Germline-derived CDR1 and CDR2 are MNHNY and SVGAGI (reference sequence). Here the CDR3 reads CASGSQGPRSDEQYF. DNA of the CDR3: TGTGCCAGCGGATCACAGGGGCCGCGGAGCGACGAGCAGTACTTC.

The chain links TRBV11-2 to TRBJ1-3, with TRBD1 as a possible D gene (6 bases). This CDR3 contains 15 residues. Germline CDR1 reads SGHAT; CDR2 reads FQNNGV. Trimming pared 5 bases from V and 4 bases from J, leaving 15 bases between. CDR3 protein: CASSLYSQGGNTIYF. CDR3 DNA sequence: TGTGCCAGCAGCCTCTATTCCCAGGGGGGAAACACCATATATTTT.

The V call is TRBV18, the J call TRBJ1-2; D gene unclear. The V end lost 3 bases, the J end lost 3 bases, and 14 bases lay between the germline ends. Germline V gene data show CDR1 as KGHSH and CDR2 as LQKENI. The CDR3 length is 15 residues. The CDR3 sequence is CASSPSQPGYYGYTF. CDR3 nucleotide sequence: TGTGCCAGCTCACCGTCACAGCCCGGATACTATGGCTACACCTTC.

The rearrangement joins TRBV7-9 to TRBJ2-5, with 10 positions matching TRBD1. After removal of 3 bases from V and 5 bases from J, the junction contained 6 bases not matched to a gene. Per the germline V gene, CDR1 is SEHNR and CDR2 is FQNEAQ (reference sequence). The CDR3 is 15 amino acids. This CDR3 is CASSLGQGSVETQYF. CDR3 sequence (DNA): TGTGCCAGCAGCTTGGGACAGGGGTCGGTGGAGACCCAGTACTTC.

Concerning this clone itself: Other DNA sequences in this sample translate to the same CDR3. The rearrangement uses TRBV15 and TRBJ2-5; tentative D call: TRBD1 (5 bases). The V gene lost 0 bases and the J gene lost 5 bases, with 13 bases spanning the gap. CDR1 LNHNV and CDR2 YYDKDF come from the germline V gene (reference sequence). There are 15 residues in the CDR3. This CDR3 reads CATSRDGQGWETQYF. In nucleotides, the CDR3 is TGTGCCACCAGCAGAGATGGGCAGGGTTGGGAGACCCAGTACTTC.

The chain joins TRBV7-9 to TRBJ1-1; D is ambiguous. The CDR3 runs to 13 residues. Trimming stripped 5 bases from V and 5 bases from J, with 12 bases between. Germline loops: CDR1 SEHNR, CDR2 FQNEAQ (reference sequence). The CDR3 DNA reads as TGTGCCAGCAGCGTAACCAGTTTAACTGAAGCTTTCTTT. Its protein product is CASSVTSLTEAFF.

The V call is TRBV27, the J call TRBJ2-7, with 9 bases that match TRBD1. The CDR3 has 15 residues. Germline V gene sequence: CDR1 MNHEY, CDR2 SMNVEV (reference sequence). V was clipped by 2 bases and J by 3 bases; unmatched bases: 5. The CDR3 DNA sequence: TGTGCCAGCAGTTTAAAGGGACAGGGAAACTACGAGCAGTACTTC. This encodes CASSLKGQGNYEQYF.

The gene calls are TRBV29-1 and TRBJ2-7, with 12 bases identical to TRBD1. The CDR3 is 15 amino acids. Germline loops: CDR1 SQVTM, CDR2 ANQGSEA. V was clipped by 4 bases and J by 6 bases; unmatched bases: 10. DNA of the CDR3: TGCAGCGTTGTACCGGGACAGGGGGCATCTGGCGAGCAGTACTTC. It codes for CSVVPGQGASGEQYF.

V usage is TRBV21-1 and J usage is TRBJ1-1; the table's D gene call, TRBD1, was not cross checked with the DNA. TRBV21-1 is tagged as a pseudogene. The CDR3 consists of 16 residues. Here the CDR3 DNA reads TGTGCCAGCAGCAAATGGGGGACAGGGGGGAGCACTGAAGCTTTCTTT. It is translated as CASSKWGTGGSTEAFF.

The CDR3 is CASSLVAGVSYEQYF. In DNA, the CDR3 is TGTGCCAGCAGCTTAGTAGCGGGGGTCTCCTACGAGCAGTACTTC. The rearrangement joins TRBV7-2 to TRBJ2-7; 9 nucleotides match TRBD2. With 1 base clipped from V and 0 bases from J, the junction kept 1 base outside the gene matches. The V gene's germline CDR1 is SGHTA and CDR2 FQGNSA. The CDR3 totals 15 residues.

The chain links TRBV28 to TRBJ1-2; D is unclear. V was shortened by 6 bases and J by 3 bases, with 8 bases between the two germline ends. The CDR3 consists of 12 residues. Germline values: CDR1 MDHEN, CDR2 SYDVKM. The CDR3 loop reads CASSGRHYGYTF. CDR3 DNA sequence: TGTGCCAGCAGCGGGAGGCACTATGGCTACACCTTC.

This sequence joins TRBV19 and TRBJ2-7, with D tentatively TRBD2 (5 bases). Trimming removed 8 bases at V and 6 bases at J, with 11 bases between. Per the germline V gene, CDR1 is LNHDA and CDR2 is SQIVND (reference sequence). This CDR3 region has 11 residues. The CDR3 DNA reads as TGTGCCAGTTACAACGGAGGCGAGCAGTACTTC. Translated, it gives CASYNGGEQYF.

This clone has more than one count but fewer than ten. J is TRBJ1-1 and V is TRBV14; perhaps TRBD1 as D (6 bases). The germline V gene has CDR1 SGHDN and CDR2 FVKESK. CDR3 length: 14 amino acids. Trimming took 7 bases from V and 7 from J, leaving 19 bases between them. The CDR3 DNA reads TGTGCCAGCACCAGTACAACCGGGACACTTGAAGCTTTCTTT. It yields the protein CASTSTTGTLEAFF.

This chain joins TRBV4-1 and TRBJ1-2; weak D call: TRBD1 (6 bases). V lost 3 bases and J 4 bases, leaving 12 bases between the germline ends. The V gene's germline CDR1 is MGHRA and CDR2 YSYEKL. The CDR3 totals 14 residues. The CDR3 DNA is TGCGCCAGCAGCCACCCACAGGGCTCCTATGGCTACACCTTC. The encoded protein is CASSHPQGSYGYTF.

The V and J genes are TRBV7-6 and TRBJ2-3; 13 bases align to TRBD2. Germline trimming cut 1 base from V and 0 bases from J; bases unmatched to any gene: 4. The CDR3 extends over 18 amino acids. The germline V gene has CDR1 SGHVS and CDR2 FNYEAQ. The CDR3 coding sequence is TGTGCCAGCAGCTTAGGACTAGCGGGAGGCGCTAGCACAGATACGCAGTATTTT. Its protein is CASSLGLAGGASTDTQYF.

The V gene is TRBV28, the J gene TRBJ2-5; no clear D. Germline lookup yields CDR1 MDHEN and CDR2 SYDVKM. This CDR3 region has 10 residues. The V gene lost 10 bases and the J gene lost 1 base, with 4 bases spanning the gap. CDR3 amino acids: CATSQETQYF. The CDR3 DNA reads TGTGCCACCTCCCAAGAGACCCAGTACTTC.

The table lists this clone with a count of one. The V gene is TRBV21-1, the J gene TRBJ2-4; the D call in the table, TRBD2, was not verified against the DNA. TRBV21-1 counts as a pseudogene. There are 15 residues in the CDR3. The CDR3 is CASRGRGARCGIQYF. The CDR3 DNA sequence: TGTGCCAGCCGGGGGCGGGGGGCACGATGTGGCATTCAGTACTTC.

In nucleotides, the CDR3 is TGTGCCAGCAGCCACGACAGGGTCGGGGCCAACGTCCTGACTTTC. It is translated as CASSHDRVGANVLTF. The rearrangement uses TRBV28 and TRBJ2-6, with 7 positions matching TRBD1. V lost 6 bases and J lost 4; bases outside the gene matches: 6. CDR3 size: 15 residues. CDR1 is MDHEN, CDR2 SYDVKM, per germline.

The rearrangement uses TRBV7-9 and TRBJ2-2; no clear D. This CDR3 region has 14 residues. Germline CDR1 and CDR2: SEHNR and FQNEAQ (reference sequence). The ends were cut back, 2 bases at V and 0 bases at J, with 4 bases in the middle. This chain's CDR3 is CASSLQANTGELFF. The CDR3 bases are TGTGCCAGCAGCTTACAGGCGAACACCGGGGAGCTGTTTTTT. Using reference TRBV7-9 and TRBJ2-2 for the parts outside the CDR3, the full variable domain is DTGVSQNPRHKITKRGQNVTFRCDPISEHNRLYWYRQTLGQGPEFLTYFQNEAQLEKSRLLSDRFSAERPKGSFSTLEIQRTEQGDSAMYLCASSLQANTGELFFGEGSRLTVL.

The rearrangement links TRBV7-6 to TRBJ2-5; TRBD2 matches at 10 bases. This CDR3 has 16 residues. V dropped 1 base and J dropped 5; count of bases not matched to a gene: 7. Germline CDR1 and CDR2: SGHVS and FNYEAQ. CDR3 amino acids: CASSLGAGGSGETQYF. The CDR3, as DNA: TGTGCCAGCAGCTTAGGAGCGGGAGGGTCCGGGGAGACCCAGTACTTC.

DNA for the CDR3: TGTGCCAGCAGTTCTCGGGTCACTACCGGGGAGCTGTTTTTT. It encodes CASSSRVTTGELFF. The chain combines TRBV27 with TRBJ2-2; no definite D call. The V end lost 4 bases, the J end lost 5 bases, and 11 bases lay between the germline ends. The length of the CDR3 is 14 residues. Germline loops: CDR1 MNHEY, CDR2 SMNVEV (reference sequence).

The V call is TRBV21-1, the J call TRBJ1-2; the table names TRBD1, a call not compared with the DNA. TRBV21-1 is reported as a pseudogene. CDR3 length: 14 amino acids. CDR3 sequence: CASSATGATFGYTF. DNA for the CDR3: TGTGCCAGCAGTGCGACAGGGGCCACTTTTGGCTACACCTTC.

This clone was counted a single time. The rearrangement uses TRBV7-3 and TRBJ2-1; D may be TRBD2 (6 bases). The CDR3 loop spans 16 amino acids. V lost 5 bases to trimming and J lost 9 bases, with 23 bases between them. CDR1 and CDR2 from the germline V gene are SGHTA and FQGTGA. CDR3 protein: CASSPAGTHPGSEQFF. Written as DNA, the CDR3 is TGTGCCAGCAGCCCGGCGGGGACTCACCCAGGGAGTGAGCAGTTCTTC.